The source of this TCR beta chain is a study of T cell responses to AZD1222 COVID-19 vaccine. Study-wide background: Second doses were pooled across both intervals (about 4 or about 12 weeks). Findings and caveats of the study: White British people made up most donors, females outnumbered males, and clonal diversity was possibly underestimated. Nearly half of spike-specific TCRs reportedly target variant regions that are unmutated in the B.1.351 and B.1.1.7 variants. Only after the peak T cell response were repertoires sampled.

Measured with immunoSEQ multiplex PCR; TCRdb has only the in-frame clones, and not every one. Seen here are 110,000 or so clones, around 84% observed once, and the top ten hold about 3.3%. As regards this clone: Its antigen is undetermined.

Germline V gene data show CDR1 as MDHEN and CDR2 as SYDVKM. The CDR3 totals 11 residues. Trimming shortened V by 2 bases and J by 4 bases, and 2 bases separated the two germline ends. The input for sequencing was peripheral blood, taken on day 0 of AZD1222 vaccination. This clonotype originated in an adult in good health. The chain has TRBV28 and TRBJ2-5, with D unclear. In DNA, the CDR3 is TGTGCCAGCAGTTTAAGAGAGACCCAGTACTTC. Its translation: CASSLRETQYF.